This TCR beta chain stems from a study of cytotoxic CD8 clonotypes in ibrutinib-treated CLL (dated by TCRdb to the early 2020s). Describing the broader study: The cohort included around 15 treatment-naive and some 10 relapsed/refractory patients; roughly 17 were IGHV unmutated. Every remission and progressive disease sample was obtained while ibrutinib was still being received by the patients. Response samples were obtained after a median of roughly 13 months of treatment, with a range of roughly 6 to 36 months. Samples averaged approximately 260,000 productive templates and just under 95,000 productive rearrangements. Responses were partial in around 25 patients and complete in 2; after median approximately 69 months follow-up, about 14 stayed in remission and approximately 12 progressed. Cryopreserved peripheral blood mononuclear cells were collected before treatment, at response, and at either disease progression or sustained remission. Of the roughly 79 people in the trial, approximately 24 had longitudinal samples available.

The paper's findings and limits, for the study overall: Public clonotypes were found to be uncommon and were observed to contract or remain stable during treatment; the increase in clonality was shown to reflect expansion of private clonotypes at ibrutinib response. Baseline clonality was found to be higher than that of age-matched healthy donors and was strongly correlated with circulating CD8+ T-cell counts. Sampling times were not matched between patients in sustained remission and patients whose disease was progressing, and lymph node repertoires were not examined. An increase in clonality was observed at ibrutinib response, with clonality remaining stable during sustained remission and falling back toward baseline at progression.

In its sample, this clone was seen a few times. Its antigen is not yet known. Nothing much larger sits one base from this clone, and base qualities are not available. The sample's time point, from its label and the paper: 12 months on ibrutinib. For TCR beta library preparation, approximately 2 micrograms of genomic DNA were extracted from the cryopreserved PBMCs. Longitudinal blood samples from CLL patients on ibrutinib monotherapy underwent high-throughput TCR beta sequencing. The patients took part in an open-label, single-center phase 2 trial of ibrutinib monotherapy. Each clonotype received, on average, around 10x coverage in deep resolution sequencing performed on a MiSeq, where the target depth lay between 1 in 1 million and 1 in 200,000 T cells. The immunoSEQ hsTCRB Kit was used to generate the TCR beta libraries. Processing in the source paper ran as follows. ImmunoSEQ Data Assistant and ImmunoSEQ Analyzer were used for data analysis, and V, D and J genes were assigned according to IMGT definitions. Clonality, which ranges from 0 to 1, was calculated as one minus the normalized Shannon entropy of productive rearrangement frequencies. Public clonotype analysis was restricted to overrepresented clonotypes comprising at least 0.05% of each patient's repertoire. Approximately 12 repertoires from age-matched healthy donors, obtained from immuneACCESS, served as clonality controls. In TCRdb, the immuneACCESS table is reduced to in-frame sequences with V and J assigned. These tables do not hold every clone; where another copy was compared, an unresolved V gene accounts for under half, and the others remain unexplained. V and J calls and clone size are given by that table; D and trimming were obtained from the DNA. Present in this sample are approximately 26,000 clones, 65% to 80% of which were seen just once. The leading ten clones occupy over 35% of the sample.

Based on the germline V gene (reference sequence), the CDR1 and CDR2 sequences are SEHNR and FQNEAQ. V sheds 0 bases and J sheds 4 bases, leaving 9 bases between their ends. The CDR3 sequence holds 14 residues, the cysteine and phenylalanine included. The CDR3 DNA has 42 bases and is translated from base 1. This chain is built from TRBV7-9 and TRBJ2-5; TRBD2 is possibly the D segment (6 matching bases). This TCR was sampled from a human donor with chronic lymphocytic leukemia. This specimen was PBMCs, taken after 12 months of ibrutinib treatment. The nucleotide sequence reads TGTGCCAGCAGCTTAGCGGAAGCGGGAGAGACCCAGTACTTC. Translation gives CASSLAEAGETQYF.